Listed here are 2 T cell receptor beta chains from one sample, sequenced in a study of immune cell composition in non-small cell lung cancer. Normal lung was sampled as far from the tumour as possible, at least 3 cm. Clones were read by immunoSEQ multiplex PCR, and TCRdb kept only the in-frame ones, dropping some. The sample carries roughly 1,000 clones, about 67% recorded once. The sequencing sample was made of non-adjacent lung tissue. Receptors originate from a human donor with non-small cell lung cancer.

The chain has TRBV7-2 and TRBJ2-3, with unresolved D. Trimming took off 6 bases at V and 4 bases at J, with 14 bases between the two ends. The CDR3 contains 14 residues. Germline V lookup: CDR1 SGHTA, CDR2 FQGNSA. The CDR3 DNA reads TGTGCCAGCAGTTACATGCCCCCCCCAGATACGCAGTATTTT. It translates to CASSYMPPPDTQYF.

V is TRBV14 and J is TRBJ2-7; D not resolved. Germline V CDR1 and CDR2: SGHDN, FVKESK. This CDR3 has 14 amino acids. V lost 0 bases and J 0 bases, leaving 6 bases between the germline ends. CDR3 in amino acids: CASSQELSSYEQYF. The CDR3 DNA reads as TGTGCCAGCAGCCAAGAACTGAGCTCCTACGAGCAGTACTTC. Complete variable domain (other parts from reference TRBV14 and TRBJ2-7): EAGVTQFPSHSVIEKGQTVTLRCDPISGHDNLYWYRRVMGKEIKFLLHFVKESKQDESGMPNNRFLAERTGGTYSTLKVQPAELEDSGVYFCASSQELSSYEQYFGPGTRLTVT.